This T cell receptor beta chain was identified during a study of T cell responses to AZD1222 COVID-19 vaccine. The overall study: Second-dose recipients at about 4 or about 12 weeks were treated as one pooled group.

Clones were read by immunoSEQ multiplex PCR, and TCRdb kept only the in-frame ones, dropping some. The sample lists some 150,000 clones; just over 90% were seen once. Whole-study findings and limits: The study found vaccine-associated CD4 TCRs spanning spike, dominant at 160-218 and 743-854.

The CDR3 is made up of 17 amino acids. With respect to this clone: Its antigen is as yet unknown.

The chain uses TRBV1 and TRBJ1-4; TRBD1 was called by the table and not checked on the DNA. TRBV1 is listed as a pseudogene. The sample here was peripheral blood, taken on day 0 of AZD1222 vaccination. This TCR was sampled from an adult in good health. DNA for the CDR3: TGCACCAGTTCTTCCTGGGACAGGGGCCCGTCTAATGAAAAACTGTTTTTT. Protein: CTSSSWDRGPSNEKLFF.